This TCR beta chain was recorded in a study of Ad26.COV2.S vaccination and SARS-CoV-2 variants (TCRdb year 2021). For the study in its entirety: Donors in the vaccine arm were drawn from COV1001, a phase I-IIa trial of Ad26.COV2.S in healthy adults that was multicentre, randomized, double-blind and placebo-controlled. Ad26.COV2.S was administered intramuscularly at a dose of 5x10^10 or 1x10^11 viral particles, either as one shot or as two shots given 56 days apart. TCRbeta repertoire sequencing served as the tool for gauging how specific and how broad the SARS-CoV-2-reactive T cell receptors were following Ad26.COV2.S vaccination. A total of some 30 samples were included in the TCR-sequenced set, comprising around 19 Ad26.COV2.S vaccine recipients, 5 placebo recipients and 8 SARS-CoV-2 convalescent individuals. Participants in the trial were split at random into five groups of five each, receiving low-dose or high-dose Ad26.COV2.S once or twice, or else placebo on both occasions. Blinding of investigators to trial group allocation was maintained during experiments and outcome assessment. The paper as a whole reports these results and caveats: Spike-specific TCR breadth was higher in Ad26.COV2.S recipients than in placebo recipients (P = 0.0014). Comparable non-spike TCR breadth was observed between vaccine and placebo recipients, consistent with only spike being contained in the vaccine. It was noted by the authors that total T cell responses may have been underestimated by the TCR breadth and depth analyses. After vaccination, spike-specific CD8+ and CD4+ T cell responses were reported to show substantial breadth. The study lacked the statistical power to compare responses across vaccine doses or regimens.

The meaning of the sample's treatment or condition label: 19 received Ad26.COV2.S at low or high dose, single or two shots; five or six received placebo; per-sample allocation not given. Repertoires of vaccine and placebo recipients were sequenced from samples taken on day 63 after the first injection. Between 29 July and 7 August 2020, Cohort 1b enrolled 20 to 30 adults aged 18-55 years at one site in Boston, USA. Ad26.COV2.S was a replication-incompetent adenovirus type 26 vector that expressed a prefusion-stabilized SARS-CoV-2 spike protein derived from the original Wuhan strain. With respect to this clone: The target of this receptor is not known. It has no much larger one-base neighbor in the sample; base qualities were not kept.

The immunoSEQ Assay was the method used to sequence TCRbeta CDR3 regions. After extraction, genomic DNA underwent amplification by bias-controlled multiplex PCR, followed by high-throughput sequencing. Turning to the authors' computational methods: To quantify the absolute abundance of every unique TCRbeta CDR3 region, sequences were collapsed and filtered. T cell fraction was estimated by normalizing TCRbeta template counts to usable DNA, which was measured by amplifying reference genes present in all nucleated cells. Repertoire TCRs were annotated as SARS-CoV-2-specific when V gene, CDR3 amino acid sequence and J gene were exactly matched to a known reactive TCR set. MIRA supplied the reference SARS-CoV-2 TCR set, which was filtered for enrichment in COVID-19-positive ImmuneCODE repertoires so that public or cross-reactive TCRs were removed. Using the MIRA antigens, annotated TCRs were further analysed by specific ORF or by position within an ORF. Breadth was defined as annotated unique rearrangements over total unique productive rearrangements; depth was the summed frequency of those rearrangements. TCR breadth was compared between groups using two-sided Wilcoxon rank-sum tests. TCRdb limited this immuneACCESS table to in-frame rearrangements with V and J called. A share of clones is missing; checked studies link under half to unresolved V genes, and the rest is unexplained. V and J calls and clone size are those listed in that table; D and trimming were worked out from the DNA. The sample includes a few hundred thousand clones, with approximately 88% observed a single time. The ten top clones hold 3.6% of the sample.

Deletion took 2 bases off V and 4 bases off J, with a span of 11 bases between the germline ends. In the germline V gene (reference sequence), CDR1 corresponds to SGHNT and CDR2 to YYREEE. The CDR3 covers 14 residues, taking in both the cysteine and the phenylalanine. The retained sequence is limited to the CDR3, 42 bases, with the frame set at the first base. The sequence derives from a person between 18 and 59 years old who received the Ad26.COV2.S COVID-19 vaccine or a placebo. The sample was peripheral blood, taken in a trial of Ad26.COV2.S vaccine versus placebo. The rearrangement joined TRBV5-4 to TRBJ2-3; the D gene is possibly TRBD2, with 5 bases matching. The CDR3 protein is CASSLPLEADTQYF. The nucleotides read TGTGCCAGCAGCTTACCCCTGGAGGCAGATACGCAGTATTTT.